These 21 T cell receptor beta chains originate from one sample sequenced in a study of beta chain features in type 1 diabetes. Reverse transcription of all isolated RNA meant that expressed TCRB transcripts were sequenced. The assay was immunoSEQ multiplex PCR, and TCRdb's table has in-frame clones only and misses some. The sample records 400,000 to 550,000 clones, about an eighth being singletons. The sequenced sample consisted of naive CD4+ T cells from blood. The source of these receptors is a woman under 30 in good health.

The table lists this clone with a few counts. The gene calls are TRBV7-2 and TRBJ2-2; D not certain. The CDR3 is 13 amino acids. V lost 5 bases, J lost 8 bases, and 12 bases lay in between. Germline V gives CDR1 SGHTA, CDR2 FQGNSA. The CDR3 is CASSPTVGGELFF. The CDR3 bases are TGTGCCAGCAGCCCCACGGTCGGAGGGGAGCTGTTTTTT.

This sequence joins TRBV28 and TRBJ1-2, with D possibly TRBD1 on 5 matching bases. Trimming stripped 6 bases from V and 7 bases from J, with 27 bases between. The CDR3 is 17 residues long. Germline CDR1 MDHEN, CDR2 SYDVKM. As DNA, the CDR3 is TGTGCCAGCAGACTCCTCCCCCGGGGACCACCCTTTTTTGGCTACACCTTC. It codes for CASRLLPRGPPFFGYTF.

V gene TRBV6-1 combines with J gene TRBJ2-5; 9 positions agree with TRBD1. This CDR3 has 14 residues. CDR1 is MNHNS, CDR2 SASEGT, per germline. Germline trimming cut 1 base from V and 4 bases from J; bases unmatched to any gene: 1. The DNA for the CDR3 is TGTGCCAGCAGTGAAGGACAGGGGGGAGAGACCCAGTACTTC. Translation gives CASSEGQGGETQYF.

The chain employs TRBV15 and TRBJ2-7, with D perhaps matching TRBD2 (5 bases). Trimming shortened V by 8 bases and J by 1 base, and 15 bases separated the two germline ends. CDR1 and CDR2 from the germline V gene are LNHNV and YYDKDF (reference sequence). The CDR3 is 14 amino acids. The CDR3 sequence: CATRKAAGSYEQYF. The CDR3 DNA is TGTGCCACCCGAAAAGCGGCAGGATCCTACGAGCAGTACTTC.

The chain couples TRBV30 to TRBJ1-1; tentative D call: TRBD1 (5 bases). Trimming stripped 1 base from V and 7 bases from J, with 13 bases between. The length of the CDR3 is 13 residues. Germline CDR1 and CDR2: GTSNPN and SVGIG (reference sequence). CDR3 region: CAWSAGTLGEAFF. As DNA, the CDR3 is TGTGCCTGGAGTGCAGGGACTCTAGGTGAAGCTTTCTTT.

This clone came up a few times. V is TRBV7-3 and J is TRBJ2-1; 11 bases map to TRBD2. V lost 5 bases to trimming and J lost 4 bases; unmatched junction nucleotides: 4. The CDR3 sequence is 15 residues long. CDR1 is SGHTA and CDR2 is FQGTGA in the germline V gene. CDR3 sequence (DNA): TGTGCCAGCAGCGAGGGACTAGCGGCTTACAATGAGCAGTTCTTC. As protein: CASSEGLAAYNEQFF.

The chain carries TRBV15 and TRBJ2-1; a weak D match, TRBD1 (6 bases). Germline lookup yields CDR1 LNHNV and CDR2 YYDKDF (reference sequence). CDR3 length: 14 amino acids. V lost 1 base, J lost 9 bases, and 13 bases lay in between. The CDR3 region is CATSRVSTGSEQFF. CDR3 DNA sequence: TGTGCCACCAGCAGAGTCTCCACAGGGAGTGAGCAGTTCTTC. Full variable domain (outside the CDR3, taken from reference TRBV15 and TRBJ2-1): DAMVIQNPRYQVTQFGKPVTLSCSQTLNHNVMYWYQQKSSQAPKLLFHYYDKDFNNEADTPDNFQSRRPNTSFCFLDIRSPGLGDTAMYLCATSRVSTGSEQFFGPGTRLTVL.

This clone has more than one count but fewer than ten. This same CDR3 is encoded by further DNA sequences in the sample. CDR3 amino acids: CASSLVGANVLTF. In DNA, the CDR3 is TGTGCCAGCAGCTTAGTGGGGGCCAACGTCCTGACTTTC. The chain uses TRBV7-9 and TRBJ2-6; D gene unclear. With 1 base removed from V and 4 bases from J, the gap between germline ends came to 2 bases. The CDR3 contains 13 residues. Per germline, CDR1 SEHNR and CDR2 FQNEAQ (reference sequence).

This chain joins TRBV10-3 and TRBJ2-1; TRBD1 matches at 9 bases. The germline V gene has CDR1 ENHRY and CDR2 SYGVKD. J gave up 8 bases and V 6 bases, and 2 bases lay outside the gene matches. The CDR3 runs 12 residues. The DNA of the CDR3 is TGTGCCATCAGCCGACAGGGGGATGAGCAGTTCTTC. Protein: CAISRQGDEQFF.

The table lists this clone with many counts. The chain couples TRBV14 to TRBJ2-1; D possibly corresponds to TRBD2 (7 bases). Germline values: CDR1 SGHDN, CDR2 FVKESK. There are 16 residues in the CDR3. Trimming cost V 4 bases and J 9 bases, with 22 bases left between them. The CDR3 protein is CASSPFKTSRGIEQFF. The CDR3 region has the DNA TGTGCCAGCAGCCCCTTTAAGACTAGCAGGGGCATTGAGCAGTTCTTC.

V is TRBV6-6 and J is TRBJ2-3; 10 nucleotides align to TRBD1. CDR1 and CDR2 from the germline V gene are MNHNY and SVGAGI (reference sequence). With 8 bases clipped from V and 1 base from J, the junction kept 9 bases outside the gene matches. This CDR3 has 16 amino acids. The CDR3 nucleotides are TGTGCCAGCCGGGACAGGGGATCCTCTCGCACAGATACGCAGTATTTT. This gives the protein CASRDRGSSRTDTQYF.

This clone was counted a few times. This chain uses TRBV9 with TRBJ2-3; maybe TRBD2 (6 bases). Looked up from germline, CDR1 is SGDLS and CDR2 is YYNGEE. This CDR3 has 14 residues. Trimming left V 1 base short and J 3 bases short, with 9 bases between. The CDR3 DNA reads as TGTGCCAGCAGCGTACTAGCGCATACAGATACGCAGTATTTT. This codes for CASSVLAHTDTQYF.

This chain links TRBV5-1 with TRBJ2-2, with no clear D. This CDR3 region has 15 residues. The germline V gene encodes CDR1 SGHRS and CDR2 YFSETQ. The V gene lost 1 base and the J gene lost 2 bases, with 9 bases spanning the gap. CDR3 in DNA: TGCGCCAGCAGCTTGTCTCCGACTAACACCGGGGAGCTGTTTTTT. Translating it yields CASSLSPTNTGELFF.

This clone was picked up a small number of times. The genes are TRBV19 and TRBJ2-1; D is ambiguous. V lost 9 bases and J lost 10, with 13 bases in between. This CDR3 is 11 amino acids long. Germline V gene sequence: CDR1 LNHDA, CDR2 SQIVND (reference sequence). The chain's CDR3 is CARGKRKEQFF. The CDR3 nucleotides are TGTGCCAGGGGCAAGCGTAAGGAGCAGTTCTTC.

There are a few counts of this clone. V is TRBV30 and J is TRBJ2-7; possibly TRBD2 for D (7 bases). The germline CDR1 and CDR2 sequences are GTSNPN and SVGIG (reference sequence). The germline V and J ends were trimmed by 3 bases and 3 bases, with 21 bases remaining between them. The CDR3 is 16 residues long. CDR3 sequence: CAWSPRGANLIYEQYF. In DNA form, the CDR3 reads TGTGCCTGGAGCCCACGGGGGGCCAACTTAATCTACGAGCAGTACTTC.

J is TRBJ2-7 and V is TRBV5-1; D call uncertain. CDR1 is SGHRS and CDR2 is YFSETQ in the germline V gene. Trimming left V 2 bases short and J 3 bases short, with 9 bases between. The CDR3 length is 13 residues. The CDR3 nucleotides are TGCGCCAGCAGCTTCCACCCAGACTACGAGCAGTACGTC. Translating it yields CASSFHPDYEQYV.

The chain couples TRBV25-1 to TRBJ2-3; 8 bases are shared with TRBD1. The CDR3 is 15 amino acids. V lost 5 bases to trimming and J lost 1 base; unmatched junction nucleotides: 5. Germline assignment: CDR1 MGHDK and CDR2 SYGVNS. The CDR3 nucleotides read TGTGCCAGCAGTTCCAGGGGGCTGGGCACAGATACGCAGTATTTT. This gives the protein CASSSRGLGTDTQYF.

This clone occurred a few times. This same CDR3 is encoded by further DNA sequences in the sample. CDR3 residues: CSGGSTDTQYF. The DNA of the CDR3 is TGCAGCGGGGGGTCCACAGATACGCAGTATTTT. The V call is TRBV29-1, the J call TRBJ2-3; D tentatively fits TRBD1 or TRBD2 (5 bases each). The germline V gene encodes CDR1 SQVTM and CDR2 ANQGSEA. The CDR3 has 11 residues. Trimming stripped 7 bases from V and 2 bases from J, with 7 bases between.

This clone was seen more than once but under ten times. Other DNA sequences in this specimen translate into the identical CDR3. V and J are TRBV14 and TRBJ1-1; D remains unclear. The V gene lost 4 bases and the J gene lost 0 bases, with 9 bases spanning the gap. CDR3 length: 14 amino acids. Germline V lookup: CDR1 SGHDN, CDR2 FVKESK. The CDR3 here is CASSRSGLNTEAFF. The CDR3, as DNA: TGTGCCAGCAGCCGTTCAGGTCTGAACACTGAAGCTTTCTTT.

V usage is TRBV18 and J usage is TRBJ2-5, with D perhaps TRBD2 (5 bases). CDR1 and CDR2 from the germline V gene are KGHSH and LQKENI. This CDR3 spans 14 amino acids. The germline V and J ends were trimmed by 3 bases and 3 bases, with 11 bases remaining between them. CDR3: CASSPLPGKETQYF. CDR3 sequence (DNA): TGTGCCAGCTCACCGCTCCCGGGAAAAGAGACCCAGTACTTC.

This chain's CDR3 is CASSPRATGSSGNTIYF. CDR3 bases: TGTGCCAGCTCACCGAGAGCAACAGGGAGCTCTGGAAACACCATATATTTT. The J gene is TRBJ1-3, the V gene TRBV18; weak D call: TRBD1 (6 bases). The CDR3 consists of 17 residues. Germline V gene data show CDR1 as KGHSH and CDR2 as LQKENI. Trimming cost V 3 bases and J 0 bases, with 15 bases left between them.